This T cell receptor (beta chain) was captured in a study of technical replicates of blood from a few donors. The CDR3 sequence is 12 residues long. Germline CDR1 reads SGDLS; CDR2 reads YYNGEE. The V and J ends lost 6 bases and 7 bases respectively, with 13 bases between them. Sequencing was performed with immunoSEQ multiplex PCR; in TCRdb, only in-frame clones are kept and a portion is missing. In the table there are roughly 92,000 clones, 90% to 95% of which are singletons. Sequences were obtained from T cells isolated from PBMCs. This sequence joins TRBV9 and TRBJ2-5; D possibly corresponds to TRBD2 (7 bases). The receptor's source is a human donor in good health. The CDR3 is CASTNRGGTQYF. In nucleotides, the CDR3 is TGTGCCAGCACCAATAGGGGGGGGACCCAGTACTTC.